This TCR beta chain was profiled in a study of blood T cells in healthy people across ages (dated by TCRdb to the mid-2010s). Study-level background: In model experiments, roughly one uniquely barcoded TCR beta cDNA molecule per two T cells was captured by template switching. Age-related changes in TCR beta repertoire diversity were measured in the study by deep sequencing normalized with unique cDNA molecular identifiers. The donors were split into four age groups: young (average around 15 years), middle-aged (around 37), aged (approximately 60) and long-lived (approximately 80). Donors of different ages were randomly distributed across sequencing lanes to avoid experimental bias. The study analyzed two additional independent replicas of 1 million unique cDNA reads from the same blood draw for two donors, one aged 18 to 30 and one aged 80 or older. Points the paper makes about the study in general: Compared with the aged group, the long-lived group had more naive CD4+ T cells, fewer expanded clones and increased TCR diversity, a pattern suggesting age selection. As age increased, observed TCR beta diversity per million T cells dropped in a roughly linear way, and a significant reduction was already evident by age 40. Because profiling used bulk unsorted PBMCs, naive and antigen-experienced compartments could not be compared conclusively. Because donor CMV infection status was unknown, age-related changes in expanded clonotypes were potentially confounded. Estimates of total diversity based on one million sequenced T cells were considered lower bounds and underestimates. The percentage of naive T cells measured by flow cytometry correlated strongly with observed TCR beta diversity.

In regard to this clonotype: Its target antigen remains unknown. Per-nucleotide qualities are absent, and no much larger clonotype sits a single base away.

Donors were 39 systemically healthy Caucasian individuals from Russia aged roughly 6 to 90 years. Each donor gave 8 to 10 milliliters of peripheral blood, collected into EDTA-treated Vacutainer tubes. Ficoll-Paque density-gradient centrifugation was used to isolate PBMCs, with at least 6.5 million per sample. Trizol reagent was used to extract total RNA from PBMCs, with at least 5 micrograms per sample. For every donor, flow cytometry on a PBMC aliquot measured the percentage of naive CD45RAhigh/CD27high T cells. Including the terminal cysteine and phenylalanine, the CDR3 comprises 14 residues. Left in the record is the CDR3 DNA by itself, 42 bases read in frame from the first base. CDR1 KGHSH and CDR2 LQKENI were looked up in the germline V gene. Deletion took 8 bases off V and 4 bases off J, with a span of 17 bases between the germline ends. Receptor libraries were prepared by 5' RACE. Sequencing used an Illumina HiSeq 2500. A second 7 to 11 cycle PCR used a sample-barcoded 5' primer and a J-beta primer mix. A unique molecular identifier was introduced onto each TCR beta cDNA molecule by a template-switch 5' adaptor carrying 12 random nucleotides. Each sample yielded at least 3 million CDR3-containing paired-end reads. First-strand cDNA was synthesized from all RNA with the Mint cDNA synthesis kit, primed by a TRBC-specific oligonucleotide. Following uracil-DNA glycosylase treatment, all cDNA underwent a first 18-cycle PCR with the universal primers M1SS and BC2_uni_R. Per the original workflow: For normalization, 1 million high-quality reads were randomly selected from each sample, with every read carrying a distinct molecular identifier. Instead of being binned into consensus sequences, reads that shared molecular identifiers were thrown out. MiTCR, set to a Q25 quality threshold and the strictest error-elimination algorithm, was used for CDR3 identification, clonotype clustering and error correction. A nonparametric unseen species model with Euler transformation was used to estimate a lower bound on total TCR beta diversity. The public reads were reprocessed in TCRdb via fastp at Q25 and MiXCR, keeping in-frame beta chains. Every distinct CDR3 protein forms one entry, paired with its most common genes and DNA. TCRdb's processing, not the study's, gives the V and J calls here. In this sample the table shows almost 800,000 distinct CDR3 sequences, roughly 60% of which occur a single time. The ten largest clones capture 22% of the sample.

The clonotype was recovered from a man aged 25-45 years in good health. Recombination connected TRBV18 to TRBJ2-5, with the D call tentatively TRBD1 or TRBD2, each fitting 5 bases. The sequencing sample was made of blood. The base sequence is TGTGCCAGCCAAGAGGGGATGCCACCAGAGACCCAGTACTTC. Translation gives CASQEGMPPETQYF.